This T cell receptor beta chain was sequenced during a study of blood T cell repertoires in COVID-19. The overall study: Material from acute and convalescent COVID-19 was sourced from the United States, Italy and Spain. T cells, B-cell-depleted T cells, or PBMCs supplied cDNA or gDNA.

Data came from immunoSEQ multiplex PCR; TCRdb stores just in-frame clones and leaves some out. Counted here are approximately 170,000 clones, roughly 90% occurring once; the ten biggest clones make up around 17%. This clone was picked up a small number of times. Sequencing was done on a sample of peripheral blood. The clonotype was recovered from a man in his 60s with active or convalescent COVID-19.

The DNA for the CDR3 is TGCGCCAGCAGCTTGGAACAGTCCAACACCGGGGAGCTGTTTTTT. The encoded protein is CASSLEQSNTGELFF. The rearrangement joins TRBV5-1 to TRBJ2-2; the D is unclear. The CDR3 runs 15 residues. V was clipped by 0 bases and J by 2 bases, with 8 bases between them. Germline values: CDR1 SGHRS, CDR2 YFSETQ. Combining the CDR3 with reference TRBV5-1 and TRBJ2-2 gives the whole variable domain KAGVTQTPRYLIKTRGQQVTLSCSPISGHRSVSWYQQTPGQGLQFLFEYFSETQRNKGNFPGRFSGRQFSNSRSEMNVSTLELGDSALYLCASSLEQSNTGELFFGEGSRLTVL.